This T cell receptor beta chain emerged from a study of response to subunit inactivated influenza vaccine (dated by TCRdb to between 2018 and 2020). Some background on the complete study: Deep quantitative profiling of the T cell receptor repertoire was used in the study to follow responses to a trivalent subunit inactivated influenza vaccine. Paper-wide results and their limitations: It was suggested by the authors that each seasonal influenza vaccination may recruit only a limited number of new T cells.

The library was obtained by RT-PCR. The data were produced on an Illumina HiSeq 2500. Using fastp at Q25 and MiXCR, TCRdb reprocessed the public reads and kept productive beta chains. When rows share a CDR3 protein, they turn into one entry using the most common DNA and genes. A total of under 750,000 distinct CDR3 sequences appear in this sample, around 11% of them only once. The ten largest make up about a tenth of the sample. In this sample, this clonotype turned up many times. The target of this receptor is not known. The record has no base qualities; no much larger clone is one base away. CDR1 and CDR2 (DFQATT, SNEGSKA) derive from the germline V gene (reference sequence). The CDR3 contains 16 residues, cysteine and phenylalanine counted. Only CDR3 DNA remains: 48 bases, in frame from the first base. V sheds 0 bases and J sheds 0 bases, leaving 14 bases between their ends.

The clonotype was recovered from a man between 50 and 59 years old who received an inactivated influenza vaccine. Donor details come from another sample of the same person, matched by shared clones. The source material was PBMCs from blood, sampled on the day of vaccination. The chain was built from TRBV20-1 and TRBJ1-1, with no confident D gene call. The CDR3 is CSARDLLGPLNTEAFF. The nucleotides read TGCAGTGCTAGAGATCTCCTGGGCCCTTTGAACACTGAAGCTTTCTTT.